This entry lists 9 T cell receptor beta chains sequenced from one sample in a study of quantifying T cell responses using KT2 cells. The overall study: RNA was reverse transcribed with TCR alpha and beta constant-region primers.

A single-stranded UMI oligo with SP2 sequence was ligated to cDNA 3' ends. First-round PCR used 4 cycles and beta primers RC1.1 and RC1.2 covering TRBC1 and TRBC2. TCRdb re-analysed the UMI-ligation and nested PCR reads in MiXCR, keeping a single row per CDR3 protein. This sample has about 30,000 distinct CDR3 sequences; 6% to 8% occur once, and the top ten carry approximately 14%. Material for sequencing was PBMCs spiked with cells of the T cell clone KT2. Receptor source: a human donor.

The rearrangement links TRBV11-1 to TRBJ2-1; 8 nucleotides line up with TRBD1. CDR1 and CDR2 from the germline V gene are SGHAT and FQDESV (reference sequence). V dropped 4 bases and J dropped 4; count of bases not matched to a gene: 6. The CDR3 extends over 15 amino acids. CDR3 sequence (DNA): TGTGCCAGCAGCTCGACAGGGGTTTTGTACAATGAGCAGTTCTTC. It specifies CASSSTGVLYNEQFF.

The sample holds many counts of this clonotype. The V call is TRBV12-3 or TRBV12-4, the J call TRBJ1-1; no clear D gene. This CDR3 has 13 residues. Deletions cut 6 bases from V and 2 bases from J, with 10 bases between. CDR3 residues: CASSKTDNTEAFF. CDR3 nucleotide sequence: TGTGCCAGCAGCAAGACCGATAACACTGAAGCTTTCTTT.

Many counts were recorded for this clonotype. This chain connects TRBV12-3 or TRBV12-4 to TRBJ1-1; TRBD1 is a possible D gene (5 bases). The germline V and J ends were trimmed by 6 bases and 2 bases, with 16 bases remaining between them. The CDR3 runs to 15 residues. CDR3 protein: CASSHARDLNTEAFF. Here the CDR3 DNA reads TGTGCCAGCAGCCACGCCCGGGACCTAAACACTGAAGCTTTCTTT.

This clonotype was seen ten or more times. The chain carries TRBV6-2 or TRBV6-3 and TRBJ2-6; D is unresolved. The CDR3 consists of 15 residues. CDR1 MNHEY and CDR2 SVGEGT come from the germline V gene. The V end lost 1 base, the J end lost 2 bases, and 6 bases lay between the germline ends. The CDR3 reads CASSYWVAGANVLTF. The CDR3 DNA reads as TGTGCCAGCAGTTACTGGGTGGCTGGGGCCAACGTCCTGACTTTC.

This clonotype was seen at least ten times. The chain joins TRBV11-2 to TRBJ2-1, with 8 bases matching TRBD2. J was trimmed by 6 bases and V by 5 bases; bases with no gene match: 6. Germline CDR1 and CDR2: SGHAT and FQNNGV. The CDR3 spans 14 residues. The CDR3 DNA reads TGTGCCAGCAGCCCCCCCGGGAGGGCCAATGAGCAGTTCTTC. Residues: CASSPPGRANEQFF. Variable domain in full (rest from reference TRBV11-2 and TRBJ2-1): EAGVAQSPRYKIIEKRQSVAFWCNPISGHATLYWYQQILGQGPKLLIQFQNNGVVDDSQLPKDRFSAERLKGVDSTLKIQPAKLEDSAVYLCASSPPGRANEQFFGPGTRLTVL.

V gene TRBV12-3 or TRBV12-4 combines with J gene TRBJ2-4; possibly TRBD1 for D (6 bases). The CDR3 has 15 amino acids. V dropped 2 bases and J dropped 0 bases, with 8 bases sitting between them. The CDR3 protein is CASSLTGPAKNIQYF. The CDR3 DNA reads as TGTGCCAGCAGTTTAACAGGGCCAGCCAAAAACATTCAGTACTTC.

This clonotype was seen ten or more times. This chain connects TRBV27 to TRBJ1-5; 9 bases are shared with TRBD1. V shed 6 bases and J 4 bases; nucleotides not matched to a gene: 7. CDR1 and CDR2 (germline): MNHEY, SMNVEV (reference sequence). The CDR3 loop spans 15 amino acids. The CDR3 DNA reads as TGTGCCAGCAGCAATTTACAGGGGGCGAATCAGCCCCAGCATTTT. Translation gives CASSNLQGANQPQHF.

The gene calls are TRBV6-1 and TRBJ2-7, with unresolved D. The germline gives CDR1 MNHNS, CDR2 SASEGT. Trimming shortened V by 5 bases and J by 11 bases, and 25 bases separated the two germline ends. The CDR3 has 15 amino acids. CDR3 residues: CASSTPPGAIGDEYF. The CDR3 DNA sequence: TGTGCCAGCAGTACCCCTCCTGGAGCCATCGGCGATGAGTACTTC.

There are many counts of this clonotype. V usage is TRBV12-3 or TRBV12-4 and J usage is TRBJ2-2; no clear D. V shed 6 bases and J shed 9 bases, with 17 bases lying between them. The CDR3 spans 14 residues. In nucleotides, the CDR3 is TGTGCCAGCAGCGCAAACAGAGGTGTTAGGGAGCTGTTTTTT. Its translation is CASSANRGVRELFF.